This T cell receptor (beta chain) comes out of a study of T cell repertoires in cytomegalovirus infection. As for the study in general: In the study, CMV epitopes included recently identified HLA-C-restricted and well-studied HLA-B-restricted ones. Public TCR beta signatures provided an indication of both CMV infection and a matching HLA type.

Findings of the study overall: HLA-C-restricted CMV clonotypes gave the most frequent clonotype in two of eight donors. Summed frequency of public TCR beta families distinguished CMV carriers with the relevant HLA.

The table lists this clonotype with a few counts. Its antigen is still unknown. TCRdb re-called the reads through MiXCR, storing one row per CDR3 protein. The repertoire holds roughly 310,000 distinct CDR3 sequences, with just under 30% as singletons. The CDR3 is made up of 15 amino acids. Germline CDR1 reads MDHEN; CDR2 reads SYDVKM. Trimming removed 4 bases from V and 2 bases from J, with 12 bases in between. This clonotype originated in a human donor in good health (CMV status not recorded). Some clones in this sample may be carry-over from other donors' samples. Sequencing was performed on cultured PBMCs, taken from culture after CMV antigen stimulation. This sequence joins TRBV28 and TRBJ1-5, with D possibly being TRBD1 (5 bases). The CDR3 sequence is CASSYPGTRNQPQHF. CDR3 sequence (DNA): TGTGCCAGCAGTTACCCCGGGACCCGCAATCAGCCCCAGCATTTT.